Listed here are 10 T cell receptor beta chains from one sample, sequenced in a study of shared clonotypes between healthy human individuals. Some clones are missing from TCRdb's copy, which holds only in-frame ones; the method was immunoSEQ multiplex PCR. The repertoire holds about 1 million clones, 70% to 80% seen once, with about 1.5% in the top ten. The sample comprised memory CD4+ T cells sorted from blood. The subset denotes: CD45RA-negative fraction. The receptors stem from a man aged 18 to 30 in good health.

A single count supports this clone. V usage is TRBV6-5 and J usage is TRBJ1-2; TRBD1 is a possible D gene (5 bases). V was cut by 0 bases and J by 12 bases, with 17 bases left in between. Germline V gene data show CDR1 as MNHEY and CDR2 as SVGAGI. CDR3 length: 14 residues. The CDR3 coding sequence is TGTGCCAGCAGTTACTCCCCGCTTCCGGGCAGGGACACCTTC. Translation gives CASSYSPLPGRDTF.

The chain links TRBV7-2 to TRBJ2-2; D remains ambiguous. Trimming cost V 0 bases and J 5 bases, with 7 bases left between them. This CDR3 contains 14 residues. CDR1 and CDR2 (germline): SGHTA, FQGNSA. The CDR3 here is CASSLALGTGELFF. CDR3 nucleotides: TGTGCCAGCAGCTTAGCGCTAGGGACCGGGGAGCTGTTTTTT.

The CDR3: CASSLSPHQPQHF. CDR3 sequence (DNA): TGTGCCAGCAGTTTATCCCCCCATCAGCCCCAGCATTTT. The rearrangement links TRBV27 to TRBJ1-5; D remains ambiguous. Trimming took off 0 bases at V and 5 bases at J, with 5 bases between the two ends. This CDR3 has 13 residues. The germline CDR1 and CDR2 sequences are MNHEY and SMNVEV (reference sequence).

This clone showed up just a few times. The chain carries TRBV6-5 and TRBJ1-3; 8 positions match TRBD1. The V and J ends lost 6 bases and 3 bases, in that order; junction bases with no gene match: 4. Germline values: CDR1 MNHEY, CDR2 SVGAGI. The CDR3 is made up of 14 amino acids. As DNA, the CDR3 is TGTGCCAGCAGCCGCACAGGGGGTGGAAACACCATATATTTT. It is translated as CASSRTGGGNTIYF.

This clone was observed once. The genes are TRBV25-1 and TRBJ2-7; tentative D call: TRBD1 (6 bases). Trimming took off 4 bases at V and 6 bases at J, with 13 bases between the two ends. Germline V gene sequence: CDR1 MGHDK, CDR2 SYGVNS. This CDR3 has 13 amino acids. CDR3 loop: CASSAQGQGEQYF. Here the CDR3 DNA reads TGTGCCAGCAGTGCACAGGGTCAGGGCGAGCAGTACTTC.

The chain joins TRBV6-5 to TRBJ1-2; TRBD1 might be the D (5 bases). This CDR3 contains 11 residues. CDR1 and CDR2 from the germline V gene are MNHEY and SVGAGI. Trimming stripped 5 bases from V and 7 bases from J, with 8 bases between. The CDR3 sequence: CASSQGVGYTF. The CDR3 DNA reads TGTGCCAGCAGTCAGGGAGTTGGCTACACCTTC.

This clone was observed a few times. The CDR3 region has the DNA TGTGCCAGCAGTGTGGGGAGGGGGTCCAATGAGCAGTTCTTC. Its protein is CASSVGRGSNEQFF. The chain uses TRBV2 and TRBJ2-1, with D perhaps matching TRBD2 (7 bases). The CDR3 is 14 residues long. Trimming took 4 bases from V and 6 from J, leaving 13 bases between them. From germline, CDR1 is SNHLY and CDR2 FYNNEI.

This clone was observed at least ten times. The chain combines TRBV11-2 with TRBJ2-2; D ambiguous. Per germline, CDR1 SGHAT and CDR2 FQNNGV. The CDR3 extends over 14 amino acids. V was clipped by 5 bases and J by 6 bases, with 13 bases between them. The chain's CDR3 is CASSPLARAGELFF. The DNA of the CDR3 is TGTGCCAGCAGCCCCCTTGCACGCGCCGGGGAGCTGTTTTTT.

CDR3 residues: CASSVDRGLRGYTF. The CDR3 DNA reads as TGTGCCAGCAGCGTAGACAGGGGGCTCCGGGGCTACACCTTC. This chain connects TRBV7-2 to TRBJ1-2, with 10 positions matching TRBD1. The CDR3 runs 14 residues. Germline V lookup: CDR1 SGHTA, CDR2 FQGNSA. J was trimmed by 8 bases and V by 5 bases; bases with no gene match: 8.

The rearrangement uses TRBV5-6 and TRBJ2-1, with D maybe TRBD1 (7 bases). The CDR3 is 17 amino acids. Germline-derived CDR1 and CDR2 are SGHDT and YYEEEE. V lost 4 bases to trimming and J lost 7 bases, with 24 bases between them. CDR3: CASSLRGGGADRNEQFF. The CDR3, as DNA: TGTGCCAGCAGCCTTAGAGGAGGGGGCGCGGATAGGAATGAGCAGTTCTTC.